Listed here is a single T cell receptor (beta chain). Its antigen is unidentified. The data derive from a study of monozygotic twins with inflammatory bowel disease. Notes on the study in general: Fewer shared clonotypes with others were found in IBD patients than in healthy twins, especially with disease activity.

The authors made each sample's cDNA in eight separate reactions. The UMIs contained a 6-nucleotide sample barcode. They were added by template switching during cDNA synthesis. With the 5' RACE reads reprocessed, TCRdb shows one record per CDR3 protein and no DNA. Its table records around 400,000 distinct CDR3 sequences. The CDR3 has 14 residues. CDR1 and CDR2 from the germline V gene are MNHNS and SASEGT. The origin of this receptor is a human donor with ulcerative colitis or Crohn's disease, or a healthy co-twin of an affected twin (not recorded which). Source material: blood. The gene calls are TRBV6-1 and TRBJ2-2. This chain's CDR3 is CASSEGARTGELFF.